Following are 3 T cell receptor beta chains from one sample sequenced in a study of read filtering for tumor transcriptome and immune sequencing (TCRdb year 2020). The instrument was an Illumina HiSeq 4000. Starting from 350 to 500 ng RNA, TCR libraries were constructed with the Immunoverse kit using molecular barcoded adaptors that cover the alpha/delta and beta/gamma chains. The public reads were reanalyzed by TCRdb: fastp trimming at Q25, MiXCR alignment, in-frame beta chains only. Every entry covers one CDR3 protein and lists the most common genes and DNA from its rows. The sample table shows approximately 25,000 distinct CDR3 sequences, and approximately 15% are seen once. The top ten clones comprise just under 45% of the sample. Sequences were obtained from a population of CD138-negative cells sorted from bone marrow. What this sample's cell subset or site label stands for: bone marrow mononuclear cells depleted of CD138+ plasma/myeloma cells by negative magnetic selection. The source is a donor aged 40 or older with multiple myeloma.

As concerns this clonotype: This is likely an artifact of a read error, given a far larger clone one base away. This chain links TRBV6-1 with TRBJ1-4; TRBD1 matches 8 bases. Per germline, CDR1 MNHNS and CDR2 SASEGT. The CDR3 has 15 residues. V gave up 5 bases and J gave up 7 bases; unmatched junction bases: 9. The CDR3, as DNA: TGTGCCAGCAGTTACCAGGGGGCCCGGGGTGAAAAACTGTTTTTT. Amino acid sequence: CASSYQGARGEKLFF.

This clonotype was seen many times. V gene TRBV5-1 combines with J gene TRBJ2-7; D might be TRBD2 (5 bases). Between the trimmed V and J ends, which lost 7 bases and 0 bases, there was a span of 14 bases. The CDR3 consists of 14 residues. Per the germline V gene, CDR1 is SGHRS and CDR2 is YFSETQ. In DNA form, the CDR3 reads TGCGCCAGCGGTCGAGGGCAGGTCTCCTACGAGCAGTACTTC. Encoded protein: CASGRGQVSYEQYF.

This clonotype was picked up a small number of times. A much larger clone is a single base away; this may be a read error. This sequence joins TRBV19 and TRBJ2-5; 7 bases match TRBD2. CDR1 LNHDA and CDR2 SQIVND come from the germline V gene (reference sequence). The CDR3 extends over 16 amino acids. The CDR3 reads CASSSPGTTLGETQHF. In nucleotides, the CDR3 is TGTGCCAGTAGTAGCCCTGGGACTACTCTCGGAGAGACCCAGCACTTC.